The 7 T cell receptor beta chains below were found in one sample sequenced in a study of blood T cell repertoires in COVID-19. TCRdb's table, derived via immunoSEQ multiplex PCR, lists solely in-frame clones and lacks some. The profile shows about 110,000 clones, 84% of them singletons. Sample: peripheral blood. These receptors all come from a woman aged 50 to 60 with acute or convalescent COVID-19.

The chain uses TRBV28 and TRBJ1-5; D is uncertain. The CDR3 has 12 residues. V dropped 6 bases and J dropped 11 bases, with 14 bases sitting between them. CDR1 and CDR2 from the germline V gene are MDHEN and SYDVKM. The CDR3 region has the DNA TGTGCCAGCAGCAGACTAGCTGAGACCCAGCATTTT. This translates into CASSRLAETQHF.

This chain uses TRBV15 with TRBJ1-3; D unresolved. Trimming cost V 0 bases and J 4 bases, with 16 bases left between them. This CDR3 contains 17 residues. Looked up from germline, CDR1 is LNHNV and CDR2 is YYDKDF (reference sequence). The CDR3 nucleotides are TGTGCCACCAGCAGAGACCTAACCGGTCTATCCGGAAACACCATATATTTT. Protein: CATSRDLTGLSGNTIYF.

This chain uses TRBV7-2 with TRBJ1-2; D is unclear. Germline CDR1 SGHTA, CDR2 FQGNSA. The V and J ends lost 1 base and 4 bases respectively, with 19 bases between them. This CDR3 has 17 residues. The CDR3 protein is CASSLEPVLPEVYGYTF. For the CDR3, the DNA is TGTGCCAGCAGCTTAGAGCCAGTGTTGCCAGAGGTCTATGGCTACACCTTC.

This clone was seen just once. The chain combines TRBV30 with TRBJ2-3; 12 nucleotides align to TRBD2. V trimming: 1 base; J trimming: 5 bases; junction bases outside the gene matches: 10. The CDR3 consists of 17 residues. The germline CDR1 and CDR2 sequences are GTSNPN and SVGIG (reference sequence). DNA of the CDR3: TGTGCCTGGAGTGGGCTAGCGGGGGGGCAGTCGAGAGATACGCAGTATTTT. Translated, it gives CAWSGLAGGQSRDTQYF.

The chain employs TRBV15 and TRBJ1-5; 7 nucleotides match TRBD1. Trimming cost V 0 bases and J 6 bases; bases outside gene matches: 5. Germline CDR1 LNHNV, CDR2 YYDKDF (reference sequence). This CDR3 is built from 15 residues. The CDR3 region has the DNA TGTGCCACCAGCAGAGAAACAGGGGCCGGTCAGCCCCAGCATTTT. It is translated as CATSRETGAGQPQHF.

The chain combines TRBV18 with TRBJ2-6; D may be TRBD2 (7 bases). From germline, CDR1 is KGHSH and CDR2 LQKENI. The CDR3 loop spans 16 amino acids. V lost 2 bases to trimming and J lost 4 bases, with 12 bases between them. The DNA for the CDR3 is TGTGCCAGCTCACCAGCGGGGGCGCAGGGGGCCAACGTCCTGACTTTC. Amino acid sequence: CASSPAGAQGANVLTF.

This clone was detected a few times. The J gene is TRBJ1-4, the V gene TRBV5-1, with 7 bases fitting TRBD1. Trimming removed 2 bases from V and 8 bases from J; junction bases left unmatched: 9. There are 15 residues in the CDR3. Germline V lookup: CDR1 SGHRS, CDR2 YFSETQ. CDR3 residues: CASSFAGTEGEKLFF. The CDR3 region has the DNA TGCGCCAGCAGCTTTGCCGGGACAGAGGGAGAAAAACTGTTTTTT.